What follows are 17 T cell receptor beta chains derived from one specimen sequenced in a study of pediatric ulcerative colitis. Data came from immunoSEQ multiplex PCR; TCRdb stores just in-frame clones and leaves some out. The sample consists of about 32,000 clones, around 80% of them appearing once. Specimen: blood. These receptor sequences come from a boy younger than 18 with severe ulcerative colitis.

The chain joins TRBV11-2 to TRBJ2-3; D assignment may be TRBD1 or TRBD2 (5 bases each). Germline V gene lookup returns CDR1 SGHAT and CDR2 FQNNGV. The CDR3 consists of 15 residues. Trimming pared 2 bases from V and 1 base from J, leaving 10 bases between. CDR3 amino acids: CASSLYGAGTDTQYF. CDR3 nucleotides: TGTGCCAGCAGCTTATACGGGGCGGGCACAGATACGCAGTATTTT.

The chain couples TRBV6-6 to TRBJ1-4; D is possibly TRBD1 (5 bases). Germline V CDR1 and CDR2: MNHNY, SVGAGI (reference sequence). The length of the CDR3 is 14 residues. Trimming left V 6 bases short and J 6 bases short, with 14 bases between. As DNA, the CDR3 is TGTGCCAGCAGCCACGGGGGGGTCTATGAAAAACTGTTTTTT. It yields the protein CASSHGGVYEKLFF.

The chain employs TRBV5-5 and TRBJ1-2, with D hard to call. CDR3 length: 15 residues. V gave up 0 bases and J gave up 2 bases, with 11 bases separating them. CDR1 is SGHKS, CDR2 YYEKEE, per germline (reference sequence). In DNA, the CDR3 is TGTGCCAGCAGCTTGGTCTTGGCGGGGAACTATGGCTACACCTTC. This sequence encodes CASSLVLAGNYGYTF. The full variable domain, in which reference TRBV5-5 and TRBJ1-2 provide the parts outside the CDR3, is DAGVTQSPTHLIKTRGQQVTLRCSPISGHKSVSWYQQVLGQGPQFIFQYYEKEERGRGNFPDRFSARQFPNYSSELNVNALLLGDSALYLCASSLVLAGNYGYTFGSGTRLTVV.

The chain has TRBV9 and TRBJ1-4; D is perhaps TRBD1 (5 bases). Germline V gives CDR1 SGDLS, CDR2 YYNGEE. The CDR3 is 16 amino acids. V lost 3 bases, J lost 3 bases, and 15 bases lay in between. CDR3 loop: CASSGISRGPNEKLFF. CDR3 bases: TGTGCCAGCAGCGGAATTTCCCGGGGCCCTAATGAAAAACTGTTTTTT.

This sequence joins TRBV5-1 and TRBJ2-1; 10 positions match TRBD2. Germline-derived CDR1 and CDR2 are SGHRS and YFSETQ. CDR3 length: 15 amino acids. With V trimmed by 4 bases and J by 3 bases, 4 bases remained unmatched. CDR3 loop: CASSLAGAVYNEQFF. DNA for the CDR3: TGCGCCAGCAGCCTAGCGGGGGCCGTCTACAATGAGCAGTTCTTC.

The chain recombines TRBV7-8 with TRBJ2-5, with TRBD1 matching over 12 bases. CDR1 and CDR2 from the germline V gene are SGHVS and FQNEAQ. The ends lost 4 bases at V and 5 bases at J; junction bases unmatched: 14. CDR3 length: 18 residues. The CDR3 reads CASSYILPGQGAWETQYF. As DNA, the CDR3 is TGTGCCAGCAGCTATATTCTTCCGGGACAGGGGGCCTGGGAGACCCAGTACTTC.

The V call is TRBV30, the J call TRBJ1-3; D not certain. CDR3 length: 12 residues. The V and J ends lost 7 bases and 3 bases respectively, with 10 bases between them. Germline CDR1 GTSNPN, CDR2 SVGIG (reference sequence). As DNA, the CDR3 is TGTGCCTTTTCTTTCCGTGGAAACACCATATATTTT. As protein: CAFSFRGNTIYF.

The chain links TRBV2 to TRBJ2-3; the match to TRBD2 covers 8 bases. The CDR3 totals 14 residues. The J segment lost 5 bases and the V segment lost 10 bases, leaving 11 bases of the junction unmatched. CDR1 and CDR2 (germline): SNHLY, FYNNEI. The chain's CDR3 is CATHRGGGIDTQYF. The CDR3 coding sequence is TGTGCCACGCATCGGGGGGGCGGTATAGATACGCAGTATTTT.

V gene TRBV30 combines with J gene TRBJ2-1; D uncertain. V was cut by 2 bases and J by 1 base, with 9 bases left in between. The CDR3 totals 14 residues. Germline values: CDR1 GTSNPN, CDR2 SVGIG (reference sequence). CDR3 nucleotide sequence: TGTGCCTGGAGTAATGGAAGGTCCTACAATGAGCAGTTCTTC. This codes for CAWSNGRSYNEQFF.

The chain carries TRBV6-5 and TRBJ1-1; TRBD1 is a possible D gene (5 bases). The CDR3 is 15 amino acids. V lost 1 base and J 5 bases, leaving 14 bases between the germline ends. CDR1 and CDR2 from the germline V gene are MNHEY and SVGAGI. CDR3 DNA sequence: TGTGCCAGCAGTTACTTGGCAGGGCTTAGGACTGAAGCTTTCTTT. This codes for CASSYLAGLRTEAFF.

The rearrangement joins TRBV5-6 to TRBJ1-1; the match to TRBD1 covers 7 bases. CDR1 SGHDT and CDR2 YYEEEE come from the germline V gene. The CDR3 is 18 amino acids. J lost 2 bases, V lost 3 bases, and 16 bases had no gene match. Here the CDR3 reads CASSSYEVTGWVNTEAFF. The CDR3 nucleotides read TGTGCCAGCAGCTCGTATGAGGTGACAGGGTGGGTTAACACTGAAGCTTTCTTT.

CDR3 bases: TGTGCCAGCAGCTTAGGAGGACTTGAGGGTTCAGAGCAGTTCTTC. Amino acids: CASSLGGLEGSEQFF. This chain links TRBV7-9 with TRBJ2-1; possible D gene TRBD2, 5 bases. Per germline, CDR1 SEHNR and CDR2 FQNEAQ (reference sequence). The length of the CDR3 is 15 residues. Trimming left V 1 base short and J 10 bases short, with 17 bases between.

This rearrangement joins TRBV5-8 to TRBJ2-5; D call uncertain. The CDR3 contains 12 residues. Trimming removed 1 base at V and 6 bases at J, with 7 bases between. Looked up from germline, CDR1 is SGHTS and CDR2 is YDEGEE. DNA of the CDR3: TGTGCCAGCAGCTTGAGGGATAAGACCCAGTACTTC. This codes for CASSLRDKTQYF.

As concerns this clone: The sample holds other DNA sequences that translate to the same CDR3. The gene calls are TRBV6-5 and TRBJ1-1; no clear D. The germline V gene has CDR1 MNHEY and CDR2 SVGAGI. This CDR3 has 10 residues. Trimming cost V 8 bases and J 5 bases, with 6 bases left between them. This CDR3 is CASGRTEAFF. The CDR3 region has the DNA TGTGCCAGCGGAAGGACTGAAGCTTTCTTT.

The rearrangement joins TRBV9 to TRBJ1-6; D is uncertain. Germline lookup yields CDR1 SGDLS and CDR2 YYNGEE. V was cut by 0 bases and J by 6 bases, with 10 bases left in between. This CDR3 is 15 amino acids long. The CDR3 nucleotides are TGTGCCAGCAGCGTAGCTGGCAATCCTAATTCACCCCTCCACTTT. Its translation is CASSVAGNPNSPLHF.

The chain combines TRBV7-2 with TRBJ2-2; TRBD2 is a possible D gene (6 bases). There are 14 residues in the CDR3. Germline CDR1 and CDR2: SGHTA and FQGNSA. The V and J ends lost 1 base and 5 bases respectively, with 8 bases between them. The CDR3 here is CASSLVGGTGELFF. Here the CDR3 DNA reads TGTGCCAGCAGCTTAGTCGGGGGAACCGGGGAGCTGTTTTTT.

This clone was counted only a few times. This chain links TRBV4-3 with TRBJ1-5; no clear D. The length of the CDR3 is 13 residues. Germline V gives CDR1 LGHNA, CDR2 YSLEER. V was pared by 1 base and J by 9 bases, with 10 bases between. The CDR3 loop reads CASSQVYLGPQHF. CDR3 sequence (DNA): TGCGCCAGCAGCCAAGTATATCTAGGGCCCCAGCATTTT.